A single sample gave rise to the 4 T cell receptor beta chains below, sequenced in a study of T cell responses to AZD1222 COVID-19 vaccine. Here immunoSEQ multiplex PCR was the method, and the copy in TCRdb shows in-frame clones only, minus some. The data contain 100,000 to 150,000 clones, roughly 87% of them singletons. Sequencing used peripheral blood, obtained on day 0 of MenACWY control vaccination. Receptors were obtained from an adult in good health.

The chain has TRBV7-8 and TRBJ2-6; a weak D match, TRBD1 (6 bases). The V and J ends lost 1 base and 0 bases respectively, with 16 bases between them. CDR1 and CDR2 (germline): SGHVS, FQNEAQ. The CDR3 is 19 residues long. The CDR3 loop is CASSLVNDRYHSGANVLTF. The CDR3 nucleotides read TGTGCCAGCAGCTTAGTTAACGACAGGTATCACTCTGGGGCCAACGTCCTGACTTTC. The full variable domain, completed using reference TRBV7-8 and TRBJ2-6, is GAGVSQSPRYKVAKRGQDVALRCDPISGHVSLFWYQQALGQGPEFLTYFQNEAQLDKSGLPSDRFFAERPEGSVSTLKIQRTQQEDSAVYLCASSLVNDRYHSGANVLTFGAGSRLTVL.

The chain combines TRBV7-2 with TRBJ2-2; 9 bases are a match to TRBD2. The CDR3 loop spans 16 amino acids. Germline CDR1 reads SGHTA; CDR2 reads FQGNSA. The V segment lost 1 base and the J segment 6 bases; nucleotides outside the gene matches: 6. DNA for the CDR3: TGTGCCAGCAGCTTAGTTCCGGGACTAGCTGCCGGGGAGCTGTTTTTT. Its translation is CASSLVPGLAAGELFF.

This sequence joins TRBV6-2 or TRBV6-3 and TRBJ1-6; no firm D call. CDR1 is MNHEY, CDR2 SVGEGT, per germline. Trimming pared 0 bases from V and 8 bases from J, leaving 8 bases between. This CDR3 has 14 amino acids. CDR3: CASSYSGTDSPLHF. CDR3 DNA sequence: TGTGCCAGCAGTTACTCTGGAACCGATTCACCCCTCCACTTT.

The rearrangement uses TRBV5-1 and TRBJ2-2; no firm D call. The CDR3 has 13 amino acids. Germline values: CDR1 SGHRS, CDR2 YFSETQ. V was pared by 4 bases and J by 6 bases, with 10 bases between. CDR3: CASSLGISGELFF. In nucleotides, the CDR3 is TGCGCCAGCAGCCTGGGGATTTCCGGGGAGCTGTTTTTT.